These 14 T cell receptor beta chains came from one sample sequenced in a study of response to subunit inactivated influenza vaccine. TCRdb ran MiXCR on the RT-PCR reads and lists one entry per CDR3 protein. The sample carries 500,000 to 600,000 distinct CDR3 sequences, 10% to 15% recorded once. This specimen was PBMCs from blood, taken roughly 46 days after vaccination. These receptors all stem from a middle-aged man who received an inactivated influenza vaccine.

V usage is TRBV19 and J usage is TRBJ2-7; D is unresolved. The CDR3 length is 15 residues. Per the germline V gene, CDR1 is LNHDA and CDR2 is SQIVND (reference sequence). With 3 bases removed from V and 2 bases from J, the gap between germline ends came to 14 bases. CDR3 protein: CASSIYPGSTYEQYF. CDR3 in DNA: TGTGCCAGTAGTATTTATCCAGGATCTACCTACGAGCAGTACTTC.

This clonotype was seen only a few times. The gene calls are TRBV4-3 and TRBJ2-7; 8 bases map to TRBD1. V was clipped by 0 bases and J by 0 bases; unmatched bases: 1. The CDR3 extends over 15 amino acids. The V gene's germline CDR1 is LGHNA and CDR2 YSLEER. CDR3 DNA sequence: TGCGCCAGCAGCCAAGACACAGGGGGCTCCTACGAGCAGTACTTC. The encoded protein is CASSQDTGGSYEQYF.

Remarks on this clonotype: A read error is possible here, since a much larger clone lies one base away. The chain employs TRBV20-1 and TRBJ2-2; 8 bases are shared with TRBD2. The CDR3 length is 16 residues. Germline V gene lookup returns CDR1 DFQATT and CDR2 SNEGSKA (reference sequence). The CDR3 nucleotides are TGCTGTGCTAGAGATGCGGGACTAGCGAACACCGGGGAGCTGTTTTTT. Protein sequence: CCARDAGLANTGELFF.

V gene TRBV4-1 combines with J gene TRBJ2-7; D tentatively fits TRBD1 or TRBD2 (5 bases each). This CDR3 comprises 14 residues. Germline assignment: CDR1 MGHRA and CDR2 YSYEKL. The germline V and J ends were trimmed by 6 bases and 3 bases, with 15 bases remaining between them. CDR3 amino acids: CASRLRDGLYEQYF. Here the CDR3 DNA reads TGCGCCAGCAGACTTCGGGACGGGCTCTACGAGCAGTACTTC.

This clonotype was seen ten or more times. The chain couples TRBV12-3 or TRBV12-4 to TRBJ1-4; TRBD1 matches 9 bases. This CDR3 contains 15 residues. V lost 6 bases, J lost 8 bases, and 10 bases stayed unmatched. The CDR3 DNA sequence: TGTGCCAGCAGCCCCGGACAGGGGTTGGGCGAAAAACTGTTTTTT. Protein sequence: CASSPGQGLGEKLFF.

The V call is TRBV6-5, the J call TRBJ1-1; TRBD1 aligns across 7 bases. The ends lost 4 bases at V and 1 base at J; junction bases unmatched: 6. The CDR3 extends over 15 amino acids. Per germline, CDR1 MNHEY and CDR2 SVGAGI. The CDR3 sequence is CASSFTGAANTEAFF. The CDR3 DNA is TGTGCCAGCAGTTTCACAGGGGCGGCGAACACTGAAGCTTTCTTT.

This clonotype occurred a few times. V is TRBV6-4 and J is TRBJ1-1; TRBD1 is a possible D gene (6 bases). There are 16 residues in the CDR3. The V end lost 6 bases, the J end lost 1 base, and 18 bases lay between the germline ends. CDR1 is MRHNA, CDR2 SNTAGT, per germline. The CDR3 loop reads CASRPTYRARNTEAFF. The CDR3 DNA reads as TGTGCCAGCAGACCTACCTACAGGGCTAGGAACACTGAAGCTTTCTTT.

This sequence joins TRBV10-3 and TRBJ2-5; 8 bases line up with TRBD2. The CDR3 covers 15 residues. Germline V gene lookup returns CDR1 ENHRY and CDR2 SYGVKD. V dropped 5 bases and J dropped 5; count of bases not matched to a gene: 10. This chain's CDR3 is CAISRPGGLEETQYF. The CDR3 region has the DNA TGTGCCATCAGTAGACCCGGGGGACTAGAGGAGACCCAGTACTTC.

This clonotype was seen more than once but under ten times. The rearrangement uses TRBV6-5 and TRBJ1-1; D remains ambiguous. V was clipped by 7 bases and J by 1 base, with 7 bases between them. The CDR3 totals 12 residues. The germline V gene has CDR1 MNHEY and CDR2 SVGAGI. CDR3 DNA: TGTGCCAGCAAAGACACGAACACTGAAGCTTTCTTT. Its translation is CASKDTNTEAFF.

The chain recombines TRBV7-9 with TRBJ1-1, with unresolved D. V dropped 8 bases and J dropped 7 bases, with 14 bases sitting between them. CDR1 and CDR2 (germline): SEHNR, FQNEAQ (reference sequence). The CDR3 contains 12 residues. The CDR3 here is CASSKGDLEAFF. The CDR3 coding sequence is TGTGCCAGCTCCAAGGGAGATCTTGAAGCTTTCTTT.

Only a few counts were recorded for this clonotype. The chain links TRBV7-2 to TRBJ2-3; possible D gene TRBD2, 5 bases. This CDR3 spans 14 amino acids. Between the trimmed V and J ends, which lost 5 bases and 2 bases, there was a span of 11 bases. Germline V gene lookup returns CDR1 SGHTA and CDR2 FQGNSA. CDR3 sequence: CASSPLAYTDTQYF. The CDR3 DNA is TGTGCCAGCAGCCCTCTAGCCTACACAGATACGCAGTATTTT.

This clonotype was found a few times. The chain carries TRBV27 and TRBJ1-6; D remains unclear. Germline CDR1 and CDR2: MNHEY and SMNVEV (reference sequence). V was pared by 6 bases and J by 4 bases, with 7 bases between. This CDR3 comprises 13 residues. Here the CDR3 DNA reads TGTGCCAGCAGGGACCGATATAATTCACCCCTCCACTTT. Its protein product is CASRDRYNSPLHF.

V usage is TRBV20-1 and J usage is TRBJ2-3, with D perhaps matching TRBD1 (5 bases). CDR3 length: 15 residues. Germline CDR1 reads DFQATT; CDR2 reads SNEGSKA (reference sequence). V was pared by 0 bases and J by 3 bases, with 13 bases between. The CDR3 coding sequence is TGCAGTGCTAGAGATTTTCTGGGGCCGACAGATACGCAGTATTTT. This sequence encodes CSARDFLGPTDTQYF.

The V gene is TRBV28, the J gene TRBJ2-7; TRBD2 matches at 7 bases. The CDR3 contains 16 residues. The germline V gene has CDR1 MDHEN and CDR2 SYDVKM. Trimming cost V 5 bases and J 3 bases; bases outside gene matches: 13. The CDR3 coding sequence is TGTGCCAGCAGTCCACCCTTTCTGGGGGGGATCTACGAGCAGTACTTC. Amino acid sequence: CASSPPFLGGIYEQYF.